This T cell receptor (beta chain) was recorded in a study of T cell repertoires in cytomegalovirus infection. Across the whole study: Alongside well-studied HLA-B-restricted CMV epitopes, recently identified HLA-C-restricted CMV epitopes were also used. Indications of both CMV infection and matching HLA type were provided by public TCR beta signatures.

To note about this clonotype: The antigen remains undetermined.

TCRdb re-called the reads with MiXCR, one entry per CDR3 protein. The sample records 300,000 to 400,000 distinct CDR3 sequences, about 25% being singletons. Germline V gene sequence: CDR1 MGHRA, CDR2 YSYEKL. The V gene lost 3 bases and the J gene lost 7 bases, with 12 bases spanning the gap. The CDR3 totals 14 residues. Study-wide findings and caveats: Frequencies of public TCR beta families were cumulated, and this identified carriers of CMV plus the relevant HLA. Across the ex vivo response, the dominant clonotypes were HLA-C-restricted CMV-specific TCR beta clonotypes.

This chain links TRBV4-1 with TRBJ2-2, with no clear D. This sample comprised cultured PBMCs, obtained from culture after CMV antigen stimulation. The receptor comes from a human donor in good health (CMV status not recorded). Some clones in this sample may be carry-over from other donors' samples. Written as DNA, the CDR3 is TGCGCCAGCAGCCAGACCCAGGCAGTCGGGGAGCTGTTTTTT. Protein sequence: CASSQTQAVGELFF.